This T cell receptor (beta chain) was sequenced for a study of cytomegalovirus exposure and HLA in healthy donors. Study-wide context: One earlier analysis, a look at 150 million to 200 million T cells, found roughly 110 million unique TCR beta sequences.

Note on this clone: Its antigen is unknown.

It was with 60 Vbeta and 13 Jbeta primers that the PCR ran. The protocol was immunoSEQ multiplex PCR, while the TCRdb copy is restricted to in-frame clones and leaves out a portion. The table shows around 110,000 clones, with about four fifths occurring only once. The CDR3 runs 12 residues. V gave up 7 bases and J gave up 4 bases; unmatched junction bases: 0. In germline, CDR1 is MNHNY, CDR2 SVGAGI (reference sequence). General observations from the study: Cytomegalovirus association was assigned to 150 to 200 TCR beta chains.

The material sequenced was PBMCs. This chain connects TRBV6-6 to TRBJ2-2, with 7 nucleotides matching TRBD1. This receptor was identified in a man younger than 40 in good health and CMV-seropositive. CDR3 sequence: CASNRGTGELFF. For the CDR3, the DNA is TGTGCCAGCAACAGGGGCACCGGGGAGCTGTTTTTT.